Listed below are T cell receptor beta chains from one sample, sequenced in a study of T cells in Graves' hyperthyroidism and ophthalmopathy. One entry per CDR3 protein, called by TCRdb with MiXCR from the multiplex PCR reads. The sample consists of 500,000 to 650,000 distinct CDR3 sequences, approximately 14% of them appearing once. The sequenced sample consisted of blood. Every receptor here comes from a woman between 50 and 59 years old with Graves' ophthalmopathy. CDR3s include the opening cysteine and the closing phenylalanine or tryptophan. A D gene is named only where the DNA matches it firmly. Size is stated for part of the rows, as once, few or many counts, or as a class when the clone is expanded.

.	TRBJ2-1	TRBV7-2	many	CASSLARLYPNNEQFF	TGTGCCAGCAGCTTGGCTCGACTGTACCCAAACAATGAGCAGTTCTTC
TRBD2	TRBJ2-2	TRBV4-3	few	CASSQVRRIAGSGTGELFF	TGCGCCAGCAGCCAAGTCCGACGAATAGCGGGATCGGGCACCGGGGAGCTGTTTTTT
TRBD2	TRBJ2-3	TRBV6-1	many	CASSDGLARMTDTQYF	TGTGCCAGCAGTGATGGACTAGCCAGAATGACAGATACGCAGTATTTT
TRBD2	TRBJ2-7	TRBV7-9	few	CASSPRLAGTSYEQYF	TGTGCCAGCAGCCCCCGACTAGCGGGGACATCCTACGAGCAGTACTTC
TRBD1	TRBJ1-5	TRBV29-1	.	CSVRDRGLFQPQHF	TGCAGCGTTCGGGACAGGGGTTTGTTTCAGCCCCAGCATTTT
.	TRBJ1-5	TRBV6-2/TRBV6-3	many	CASSYTGNQPQHF	TGTGCCAGCAGTTATACTGGAAATCAGCCCCAGCATTTT
.	TRBJ1-5	TRBV12-3/TRBV12-4	many	CASSYRRGYQPQHF	TGTGCCAGCAGTTACAGGAGAGGGTATCAGCCCCAGCATTTT
TRBD2	TRBJ2-1	TRBV19	.	CASTKAGGRWNEQFF	TGTGCCAGTACCAAAGCGGGAGGGCGGTGGAATGAGCAGTTCTTC
.	TRBJ1-4	TRBV28	many	CASSLIRGKGEKLFF	TGTGCCAGCAGTTTAATAAGGGGCAAGGGTGAAAAACTGTTTTTT
TRBD2	TRBJ2-3	TRBV11-1	many	CASSRRSGSRADTQYF	TGTGCCAGCAGCCGTCGAAGCGGGAGTAGGGCAGATACGCAGTATTTT
.	TRBJ1-2	TRBV12-3/TRBV12-4	many	CASSYQGNYGYTF	TGTGCCAGCAGTTACCAGGGGAACTATGGCTACACCTTC
.	TRBJ2-7	TRBV5-1	few	CASRATAYEQYF	TGCGCCAGCCGAGCAACCGCGTACGAGCAGTACTTC
TRBD2	TRBJ2-2	TRBV12-3/TRBV12-4	few	CASRPTGLAAGELFF	TGTGCCAGCAGACCTACGGGACTAGCTGCCGGGGAGCTGTTTTTT
TRBD1	TRBJ1-1	TRBV15	few	CATSRDRGRAFF	TGTGCCACCAGCAGAGACAGGGGGCGGGCTTTCTTT
TRBD2	TRBJ2-1	TRBV7-9	.	CASSFSGKDEQFF	TGTGCCAGCAGCTTTAGCGGGAAGGATGAGCAGTTCTTC
TRBD1	TRBJ1-6	TRBV19	.	CASSNRGTVLSSYNSPLHF	TGTGCCAGTAGTAACAGGGGCACCGTCCTAAGCTCCTATAATTCACCCCTCCACTTT
.	TRBJ1-5	TRBV2	many	CASSEGREGQPQHF	TGTGCCAGCAGTGAAGGCAGGGAAGGTCAGCCCCAGCATTTT
TRBD1	TRBJ1-2	TRBV28	.	CASSPAAGGYYGYTF	TGTGCCAGCAGTCCCGCGGCAGGGGGCTACTATGGCTACACCTTC
TRBD1	TRBJ1-2	TRBV14	many	CASSQDTGGHGYTF	TGTGCCAGCAGCCAAGATACAGGGGGGCATGGCTACACCTTC
.	TRBJ1-2	TRBV15	many	CATSRDRGFYGYTF	TGTGCCACCAGCAGAGATAGGGGTTTCTATGGCTACACCTTC
TRBD2	TRBJ2-5	TRBV20-1	many	CSAWGLAGETQYF	TGCAGTGCGTGGGGACTAGCGGGTGAGACCCAGTACTTC
.	TRBJ1-2	TRBV24-1	many	CATSDPTVNYGYTF	TGTGCCACCAGTGACCCGACAGTTAACTATGGCTACACCTTC
TRBD1	TRBJ2-1	TRBV19	few	CASSIRMGQGYNEQFF	TGTGCCAGTAGTATTCGTATGGGACAGGGCTACAATGAGCAGTTCTTC
TRBD1	TRBJ1-5	TRBV20-1	.	CSARSRTGGFNQPQHF	TGCAGTGCAAGGTCCCGGACAGGGGGATTCAATCAGCCCCAGCATTTT
.	TRBJ1-1	TRBV7-9	many	CASSLNRVSEAFF	TGTGCCAGCAGTTTAAACAGGGTCTCTGAAGCTTTCTTT
TRBD2	TRBJ2-5	TRBV7-9	many	CASSLGLAGVGETQYF	TGTGCCAGCAGCTTGGGACTAGCGGGAGTCGGAGAGACCCAGTACTTC
.	TRBJ2-7	TRBV9	many	CASSVAPGRGNEQYF	TGTGCCAGCAGCGTAGCCCCGGGACGAGGGAACGAGCAGTACTTC
.	TRBJ2-7	TRBV3-1	many	CASTRGGEQYF	TGTGCCAGCACCCGAGGGGGGGAGCAGTACTTC
.	TRBJ1-2	TRBV25-1	.	CASSEFHGYTF	TGTGCCAGCAGTGAATTCCATGGCTACACCTTC
.	TRBJ2-1	TRBV28	.	CASSLGGRLDNNEQFF	TGTGCCAGCAGTTTGGGGGGGCGGCTAGATAACAATGAGCAGTTCTTC
TRBD1	TRBJ1-1	TRBV7-2	many	CASSLQGGAFF	TGTGCCAGCAGCTTACAGGGGGGAGCTTTCTTT
TRBD1	TRBJ1-5	TRBV28	many	CASSLGQGRNQPQHF	TGTGCCAGCAGTTTAGGACAGGGCCGCAATCAGCCCCAGCATTTT
.	TRBJ1-1	TRBV28	many	CASSRPLWQGPEAFF	TGTGCCAGCAGTCGACCTTTGTGGCAGGGCCCTGAAGCTTTCTTT
TRBD2	TRBJ2-7	TRBV29-1	many	CSVEASGSSYEQYF	TGCAGCGTTGAGGCTAGCGGGAGCTCCTACGAGCAGTACTTC
.	TRBJ2-7	TRBV18	many	CASSPPSVYEQYF	TGTGCCAGCTCACCACCTTCTGTATACGAGCAGTACTTC
.	TRBJ2-3	TRBV6-4	few	CASSSRDADTQYF	TGTGCCAGCAGTTCCCGGGACGCAGATACGCAGTATTTT
.	TRBJ1-4	TRBV6-2/TRBV6-3	few	CASTDRVGSSEKLFF	TGTGCCAGCACCGACCGAGTGGGGTCATCAGAAAAACTGTTTTTT
.	TRBJ2-1	TRBV11-1	many	CASSPRLGAAHEQFF	TGTGCCAGCAGCCCCAGGCTTGGAGCGGCCCATGAGCAGTTCTTC
.	TRBJ2-5	TRBV5-6	many	CASSWGTVKTQYF	TGTGCCAGCAGCTGGGGAACCGTGAAGACCCAGTACTTC
.	TRBJ1-5	TRBV12-3/TRBV12-4	.	CASSPPPGGNQPQHF	TGTGCCAGCAGCCCTCCACCGGGTGGCAATCAGCCCCAGCATTTT
.	TRBJ2-1	TRBV28	many	CASSLRTINEQFF	TGTGCCAGCAGTTTAAGGACAATAAATGAGCAGTTCTTC
.	TRBJ1-1	TRBV24-1	many	CATSDSVGGNTEAFF	TGTGCCACCAGTGATTCCGTCGGAGGGAACACTGAAGCTTTCTTT
TRBD1	TRBJ1-4	TRBV4-3	many	CASSHRTGSWLDNEKLFF	TGCGCCAGCAGCCACCGGACAGGGTCCTGGTTGGATAATGAAAAACTGTTTTTT
TRBD1	TRBJ1-1	TRBV24-1	many	CATRPRGTENTEAFF	TGTGCCACCAGGCCCAGGGGGACCGAAAACACTGAAGCTTTCTTT
.	TRBJ2-7	TRBV7-2	.	CASSLRENYEQYF	TGTGCCAGCAGCCTCCGGGAGAACTACGAGCAGTACTTC
TRBD1	TRBJ1-2	TRBV28	many	CASSLGGQNYGYTF	TGTGCCAGCAGTTTAGGGGGACAGAACTATGGCTACACCTTC
TRBD1	TRBJ2-7	TRBV6-2/TRBV6-3	few	CAGRTGTGRSYEQYF	TGTGCCGGCAGAACCGGGACAGGGAGATCCTACGAGCAGTACTTC
TRBD2	TRBJ2-1	TRBV19	many	CASSILSSSGYNEQFF	TGTGCCAGTAGTATCCTTTCGTCTAGCGGTTACAATGAGCAGTTCTTC
.	TRBJ1-5	TRBV5-6	few	CASSSRQEGNQPQHF	TGTGCCAGCAGCTCTCGACAGGAGGGCAATCAGCCCCAGCATTTT
.	TRBJ2-1	TRBV7-8	many	CASSSRSHNEQFF	TGTGCCAGCAGCTCCAGAAGCCACAATGAGCAGTTCTTC
TRBD1	TRBJ1-4	TRBV3-1	many	CASSLGQTNEKLFF	TGTGCCAGCAGCTTGGGACAGACTAATGAAAAACTGTTTTTT